This is a list of T cell receptor beta chains from one sample in a study of blood T cell repertoires in COVID-19. Generated by immunoSEQ multiplex PCR, the TCRdb table keeps only in-frame clones and is missing some. Among a few hundred thousand clones, around nine tenths were seen once, and the ten largest hold about 1.7%. The sequenced sample was PBMCs or T cells enriched from blood (not recorded which). These receptors were taken from a woman aged 25-40 years who had recovered from COVID-19. The CDR3 runs from the conserved cysteine through the conserved F or W. Each record gives: J gene, clone size, V gene, D gene, CDR3 protein, CDR3 DNA. The D gene is left open where the match is weak. A clone size is listed for some rows: how often the clone was seen (once, few, many), or a class if it is expanded.

J: TRBJ1-3
size: -
V: TRBV7-9
D: -
CDR3: CASSLQSSGNTIYF
DNA: TGTGCCAGCAGCCTACAGAGCTCTGGAAACACCATATATTTT

J: TRBJ2-1
size: once
V: TRBV7-3
D: TRBD2
CDR3: CASSPGLASGHINEQFF
DNA: TGTGCCAGCAGCCCAGGGCTGGCTAGCGGGCATATCAATGAGCAGTTCTTC

J: TRBJ2-1
size: -
V: TRBV7-6
D: TRBD1
CDR3: CASSPDRGWNEQFF
DNA: TGTGCCAGCAGCCCCGACAGGGGGTGGAATGAGCAGTTCTTC

J: TRBJ1-1
size: -
V: TRBV19
D: TRBD1
CDR3: CASSTDRVSTEAFF
DNA: TGTGCCAGTAGTACGGACAGGGTAAGCACTGAAGCTTTCTTT

J: TRBJ2-7
size: -
V: TRBV10-1
D: TRBD2
CDR3: CASSLAAAPYEQYF
DNA: TGCGCCAGCTCGCTAGCGGCTGCCCCCTACGAGCAGTACTTC

J: TRBJ2-7
size: -
V: TRBV2
D: -
CDR3: CASSAGEQYF
DNA: TGTGCCAGCAGTGCAGGCGAGCAGTACTTC

J: TRBJ2-2
size: -
V: TRBV29-1
D: TRBD1
CDR3: CSVEGRDRGSGELFF
DNA: TGCAGCGTTGAAGGCCGGGACAGGGGATCCGGGGAGCTGTTTTTT

J: TRBJ1-3
size: -
V: TRBV7-2
D: TRBD1
CDR3: CASSLPGTGADGSGNTIYF
DNA: TGTGCCAGCAGCTTACCCGGGACAGGGGCTGATGGATCTGGAAACACCATATATTTT

J: TRBJ2-3
size: -
V: TRBV24-1
D: TRBD1
CDR3: CATSDTSPGQGTQTQYF
DNA: TGTGCCACCAGTGATACCTCTCCGGGACAGGGGACCCAAACGCAGTATTTT

J: TRBJ1-3
size: -
V: TRBV18
D: TRBD1
CDR3: CASSPLQGSSGNTIYF
DNA: TGTGCCAGCTCACCACTACAGGGGAGCTCTGGAAACACCATATATTTT

J: TRBJ1-6
size: -
V: TRBV6-5
D: -
CDR3: CASRPQGGSPLHF
DNA: TGTGCCAGCAGACCTCAGGGAGGCTCACCCCTCCACTTT

J: TRBJ1-5
size: -
V: TRBV7-2
D: -
CDR3: CASSLAESGAVGQPQHF
DNA: TGTGCCAGCAGCTTAGCGGAGAGTGGAGCTGTAGGTCAGCCCCAGCATTTT

J: TRBJ2-1
size: -
V: TRBV2
D: TRBD2
CDR3: CASSDSGRWVNEQFF
DNA: TGTGCCAGCAGTGACAGCGGGAGGTGGGTCAATGAGCAGTTCTTC

J: TRBJ2-2
size: -
V: TRBV24-1
D: -
CDR3: CATQDSRNTGELFF
DNA: TGTGCCACCCAGGACTCCCGGAACACCGGGGAGCTGTTTTTT

J: TRBJ1-2
size: -
V: TRBV6-1
D: TRBD1
CDR3: CASSERGQFGYTF
DNA: TGTGCCAGCAGTGAACGGGGACAGTTTGGCTACACCTTC

J: TRBJ1-5
size: once
V: TRBV19
D: TRBD1
CDR3: CASSMNRQGVSPNQPQHF
DNA: TGTGCCAGTAGTATGAACCGACAGGGGGTTTCCCCGAATCAGCCCCAGCATTTT

J: TRBJ2-7
size: -
V: TRBV5-1
D: TRBD2
CDR3: CASSGTSGSSYEQYF
DNA: TGCGCCAGCAGTGGCACTAGCGGGAGCTCCTACGAGCAGTACTTC

J: TRBJ1-1
size: -
V: TRBV5-1
D: -
CDR3: CASTTGGVAEAFF
DNA: TGCGCCAGCACCACTGGAGGGGTCGCTGAAGCTTTCTTT

J: TRBJ1-5
size: -
V: TRBV28
D: -
CDR3: CASSSPLGGGDSNQPQHF
DNA: TGTGCCAGCAGTTCCCCCTTGGGGGGGGGCGATAGCAATCAGCCCCAGCATTTT

J: TRBJ1-1
size: -
V: TRBV6-2/TRBV6-3
D: TRBD1
CDR3: CASSYVQGVGWNTEAFF
DNA: TGTGCCAGCAGTTACGTGCAGGGGGTTGGTTGGAACACTGAAGCTTTCTTT

J: TRBJ2-1
size: -
V: TRBV27
D: -
CDR3: CASSLLGGLSYNEQFF
DNA: TGTGCCAGCAGTTTGTTGGGGGGGCTCTCCTACAATGAGCAGTTCTTC

J: TRBJ1-5
size: -
V: TRBV7-9
D: -
CDR3: CASSLAQHQPQHF
DNA: TGTGCCAGCAGCTTAGCACAGCATCAGCCCCAGCATTTT

J: TRBJ2-5
size: -
V: TRBV7-2
D: TRBD2
CDR3: CASSLQSSGGLETQYF
DNA: TGTGCCAGCAGCTTACAGTCTAGCGGGGGGCTAGAGACCCAGTACTTC

J: TRBJ2-3
size: -
V: TRBV7-9
D: TRBD1
CDR3: CASSFSRGRDTQYF
DNA: TGTGCCAGCAGCTTTTCCAGGGGGCGCGATACGCAGTATTTT

J: TRBJ1-4
size: -
V: TRBV7-6
D: TRBD1
CDR3: CASSLVQGTGNEKLFF
DNA: TGTGCCAGCAGCTTAGTTCAGGGGACAGGGAATGAAAAACTGTTTTTT

J: TRBJ2-1
size: -
V: TRBV5-4
D: -
CDR3: CASSLRLSLNEQFF
DNA: TGTGCCAGCAGCCTCAGACTAAGTTTGAATGAGCAGTTCTTC

J: TRBJ2-3
size: -
V: TRBV9
D: -
CDR3: CASSVEYREDTQYF
DNA: TGTGCCAGCAGCGTAGAATACAGGGAGGATACGCAGTATTTT

J: TRBJ1-2
size: -
V: TRBV20-1
D: TRBD1
CDR3: CSASQPRTGQNYGYTF
DNA: TGCAGTGCTAGTCAACCCCGGACAGGACAAAACTATGGCTACACCTTC

J: TRBJ1-2
size: -
V: TRBV15
D: TRBD1
CDR3: CATRAGTGSGGYTF
DNA: TGTGCCACCAGGGCCGGGACAGGGTCTGGTGGCTACACCTTC